This T cell receptor beta chain is from a study of blood T cell repertoires in COVID-19 (dated by TCRdb to 2019 to 2021). About the full investigation: Samples covering the acute and convalescent phases of COVID-19 were provided by collaborators in the United States, Italy and Spain. The prospective study material was composed of cDNA or gDNA derived from T cells, B-cell-depleted T cells, or PBMCs. Deeply sampled blood TCRbeta repertoires from subjects exposed to, actively infected with, or recovered from COVID-19 were included in the dataset. A freely available public database, intended as a resource for researchers studying the immune response to SARS-CoV-2, is where the repertoires were released. Samples were obtained from the ongoing ImmuneRACE study (first 160 participants) and from about 1,300 subjects provided by 6 global collaborators. Nearly every sample came with metadata listing a de-identified subject ID, COVID-19 status, age in years and sex. Where available, HLA class I and class II types were obtained from metadata supplied by the sample provider rather than from assay-based typing.

Each collaborating institution followed its own protocols to collect whole blood in K2EDTA tubes. For TCRbeta analysis, collaborators shipped samples in one of three forms: frozen whole blood, isolated PBMCs, or DNA extracted from either of those sample types. On this clone itself: It has no known antigen specificity. Base qualities are not recorded, but no much larger clone differs from it by a single base.

TCRbeta CDR3 regions were amplified from genomic DNA by means of the immunoSEQ Assay, a bias-controlled multiplex PCR. Per the original workflow: Nucleated cell counts per sample were estimated from amplification of reference gene primers within the assay. To quantify the absolute abundance of each unique TCRbeta CDR3 rearrangement, sequence reads were collapsed and filtered. For each sample, productive Simpson clonality was calculated by taking the square root of Simpson's diversity index across productive rearrangements. The clones in this table, taken by TCRdb from immuneACCESS, are in-frame only. Not every clone is retained; where verified, under half of the shortfall comes from an unresolved V gene, and the cause of the rest is unknown. That table gives V, J and clone size, and the DNA gave D and trimming. This sample lists about half a million clones; around 85% were detected once. Clones ranked in the top ten supply under 4% of the sample.

Trimming removed 3 bases from V and 3 bases from J; the gene matches leave 6 bases unexplained. Including the terminal cysteine and phenylalanine, the CDR3 comprises 15 residues. Only the CDR3 DNA stays, 45 bases, in frame from base 1. According to the germline V gene (reference sequence), CDR1 reads DFQATT and CDR2 reads SNEGSKA. Beyond this particular receptor, the publication reports: Clinical and demographic metadata were provided uncurated, with the amount varying by source and participant.

Sequenced material: peripheral blood. Recombination linked TRBV20-1 to TRBJ2-3; TRBD2 matches 10 bases in the middle. This receptor was taken from a human donor in a cohort sampled during active COVID-19. The CDR3 in this case is CSASRGSGRTDTQYF. The DNA sequence is TGCAGTGCTAGTCGGGGTAGCGGGAGGACAGATACGCAGTATTTT.